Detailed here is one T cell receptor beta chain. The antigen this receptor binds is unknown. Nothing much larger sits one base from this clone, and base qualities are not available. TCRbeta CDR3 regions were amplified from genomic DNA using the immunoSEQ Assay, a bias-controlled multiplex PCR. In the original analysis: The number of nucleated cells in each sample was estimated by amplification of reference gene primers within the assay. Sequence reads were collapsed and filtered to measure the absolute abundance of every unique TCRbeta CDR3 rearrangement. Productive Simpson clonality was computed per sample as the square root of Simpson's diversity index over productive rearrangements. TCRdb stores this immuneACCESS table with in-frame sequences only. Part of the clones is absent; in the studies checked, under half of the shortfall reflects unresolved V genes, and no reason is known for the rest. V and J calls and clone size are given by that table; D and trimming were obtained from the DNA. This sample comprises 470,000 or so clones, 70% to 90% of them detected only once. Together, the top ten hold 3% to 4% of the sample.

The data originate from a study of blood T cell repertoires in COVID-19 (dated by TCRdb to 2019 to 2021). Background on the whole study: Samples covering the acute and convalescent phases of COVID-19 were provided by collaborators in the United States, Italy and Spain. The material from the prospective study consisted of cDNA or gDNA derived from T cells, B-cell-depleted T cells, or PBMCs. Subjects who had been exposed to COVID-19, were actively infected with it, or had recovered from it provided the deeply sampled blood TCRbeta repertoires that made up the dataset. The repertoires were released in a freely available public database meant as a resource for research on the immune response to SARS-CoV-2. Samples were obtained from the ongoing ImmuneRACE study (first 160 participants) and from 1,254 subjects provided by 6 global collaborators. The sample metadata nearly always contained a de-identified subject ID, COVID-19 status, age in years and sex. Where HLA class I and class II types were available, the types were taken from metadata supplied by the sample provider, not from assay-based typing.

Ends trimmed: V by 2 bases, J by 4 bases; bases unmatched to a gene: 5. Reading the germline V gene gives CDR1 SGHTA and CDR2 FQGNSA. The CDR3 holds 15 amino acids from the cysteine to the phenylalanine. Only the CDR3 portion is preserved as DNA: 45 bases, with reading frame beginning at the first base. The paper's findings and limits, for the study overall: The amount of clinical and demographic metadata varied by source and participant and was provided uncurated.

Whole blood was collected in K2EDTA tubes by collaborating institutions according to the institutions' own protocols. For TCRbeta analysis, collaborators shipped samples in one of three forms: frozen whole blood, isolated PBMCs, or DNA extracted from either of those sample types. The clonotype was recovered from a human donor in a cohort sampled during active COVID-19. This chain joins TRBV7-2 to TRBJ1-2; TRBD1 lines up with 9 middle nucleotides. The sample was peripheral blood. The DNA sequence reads TGTGCCAGCAGCTTATCGCCGGACAGGGGCTATGGCTACACCTTC. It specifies CASSLSPDRGYGYTF.